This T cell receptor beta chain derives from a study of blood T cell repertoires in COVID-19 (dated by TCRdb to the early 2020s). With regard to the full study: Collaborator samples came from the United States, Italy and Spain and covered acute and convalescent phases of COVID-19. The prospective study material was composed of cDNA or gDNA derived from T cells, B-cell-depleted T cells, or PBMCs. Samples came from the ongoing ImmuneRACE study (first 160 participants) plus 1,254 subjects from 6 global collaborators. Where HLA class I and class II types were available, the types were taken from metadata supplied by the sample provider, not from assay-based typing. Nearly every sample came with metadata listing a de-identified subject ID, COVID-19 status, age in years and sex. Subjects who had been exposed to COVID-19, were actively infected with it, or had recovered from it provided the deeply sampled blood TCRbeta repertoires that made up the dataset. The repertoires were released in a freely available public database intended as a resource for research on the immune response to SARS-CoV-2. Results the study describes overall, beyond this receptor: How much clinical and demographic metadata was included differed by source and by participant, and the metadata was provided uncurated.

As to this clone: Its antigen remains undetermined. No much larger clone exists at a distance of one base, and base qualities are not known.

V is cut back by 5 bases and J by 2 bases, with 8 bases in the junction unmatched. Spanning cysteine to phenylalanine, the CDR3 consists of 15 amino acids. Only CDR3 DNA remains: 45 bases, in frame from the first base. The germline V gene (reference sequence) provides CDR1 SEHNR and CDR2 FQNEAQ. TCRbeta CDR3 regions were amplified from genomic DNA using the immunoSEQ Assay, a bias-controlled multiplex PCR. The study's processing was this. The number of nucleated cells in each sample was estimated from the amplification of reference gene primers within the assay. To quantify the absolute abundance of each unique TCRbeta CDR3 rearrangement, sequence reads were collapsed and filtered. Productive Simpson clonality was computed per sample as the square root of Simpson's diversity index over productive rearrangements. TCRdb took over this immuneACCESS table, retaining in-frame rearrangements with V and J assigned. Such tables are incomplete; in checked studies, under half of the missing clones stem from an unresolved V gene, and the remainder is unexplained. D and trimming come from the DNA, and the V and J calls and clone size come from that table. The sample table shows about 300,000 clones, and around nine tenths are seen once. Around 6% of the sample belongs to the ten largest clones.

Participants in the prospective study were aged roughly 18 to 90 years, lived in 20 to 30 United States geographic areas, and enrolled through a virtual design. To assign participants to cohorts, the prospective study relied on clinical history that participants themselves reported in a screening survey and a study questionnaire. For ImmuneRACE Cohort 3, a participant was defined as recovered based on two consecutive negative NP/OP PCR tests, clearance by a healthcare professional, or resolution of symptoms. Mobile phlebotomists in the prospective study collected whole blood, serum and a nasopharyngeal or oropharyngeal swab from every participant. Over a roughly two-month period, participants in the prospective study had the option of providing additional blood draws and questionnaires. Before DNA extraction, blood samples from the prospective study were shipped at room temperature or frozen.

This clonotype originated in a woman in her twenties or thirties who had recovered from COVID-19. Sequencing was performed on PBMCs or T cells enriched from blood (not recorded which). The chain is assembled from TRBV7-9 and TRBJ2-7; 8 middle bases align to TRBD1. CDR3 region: CASSGDRGTTYEQYF. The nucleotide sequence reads TGTGCCAGCAGCGGCGACAGGGGAACCACCTACGAGCAGTACTTC.